Listed below are T cell receptor beta chains from one sample, sequenced in a study of tumor-infiltrating lymphocytes in localized non-small cell lung cancer. Sequenced by immunoSEQ multiplex PCR; TCRdb stores in-frame clones only, minus some. The top ten hold about 9.7% of the sample, which has roughly 9,900 clones, about 60% seen once. Specimen: lung tumor tissue. The source is a human donor with non-small cell lung cancer. The CDR3 runs from the conserved cysteine through the conserved F or W. The D gene is left open where the match is weak. Where a row states a size, it is once, few, many or the class of an expanded clone; other rows omit it.

d_gene: TRBD1; abundance: NA; j_gene: TRBJ1-5; v_gene: TRBV2; CDR3nt: TGTGCCAGCAGACAACAGGGGGCCGGCCTCAATCAGCCCCAGCATTTT; CDR3aa: CASRQQGAGLNQPQHF
d_gene: NA; abundance: NA; j_gene: TRBJ2-1; v_gene: TRBV13; CDR3nt: TGTGCCAGCAGCTTAGGAGTATCGTCCTACAATGAGCAGTTCTTC; CDR3aa: CASSLGVSSYNEQFF
d_gene: TRBD1; abundance: NA; j_gene: TRBJ1-2; v_gene: TRBV7-2; CDR3nt: TGTGCCAGCAGCCCGGACAGGGGGGGCTATGGCTACACCTTC; CDR3aa: CASSPDRGGYGYTF
d_gene: TRBD2; abundance: NA; j_gene: TRBJ2-1; v_gene: TRBV5-1; CDR3nt: TGCGCCAGCAGCTTGGGACTAGCCAGATACAATGAGCAGTTCTTC; CDR3aa: CASSLGLARYNEQFF
d_gene: NA; abundance: NA; j_gene: TRBJ1-2; v_gene: TRBV7-9; CDR3nt: TGTGCCAGCAGCATCCCCGGGACCACTAACTATGGCTACACCTTC; CDR3aa: CASSIPGTTNYGYTF
d_gene: NA; abundance: NA; j_gene: TRBJ1-4; v_gene: TRBV9; CDR3nt: TGTGCCAGCAGCGTAGCCCAGGGATATGGGGAAAAACTGTTTTTT; CDR3aa: CASSVAQGYGEKLFF
d_gene: NA; abundance: NA; j_gene: TRBJ2-7; v_gene: TRBV5-4; CDR3nt: TGTGCCAGCAGCGGCGGGTGGCGGCTTAGCTCCTACGAGCAGTACTTC; CDR3aa: CASSGGWRLSSYEQYF
d_gene: NA; abundance: NA; j_gene: TRBJ1-2; v_gene: TRBV19; CDR3nt: TGTGCCAGTAGTATAATCGGGAACTTCGGCTATGGCTACACCTTC; CDR3aa: CASSIIGNFGYGYTF
d_gene: TRBD2; abundance: NA; j_gene: TRBJ2-7; v_gene: TRBV7-2; CDR3nt: TGTGCCAGCAGCCCGGCAGCGGGAGGGGGAGCCTACGAGCAGTACTTC; CDR3aa: CASSPAAGGGAYEQYF
d_gene: NA; abundance: NA; j_gene: TRBJ1-1; v_gene: TRBV10-3; CDR3nt: TGTGCCATCAGGACGACAAAGGGGAGAATCACTGAAGCTTTCTTT; CDR3aa: CAIRTTKGRITEAFF
d_gene: NA; abundance: few; j_gene: TRBJ2-3; v_gene: TRBV6-6; CDR3nt: TGTGCCAGCAGTTCCCTAAAGGGGTTCACAGATACGCAGTATTTT; CDR3aa: CASSSLKGFTDTQYF
d_gene: TRBD1; abundance: NA; j_gene: TRBJ2-2; v_gene: TRBV5-1; CDR3nt: TGCGCCAGCAGCTCCGACCATGGACAGGGGGTTGGTAAACGGGAGCTGTTTTTT; CDR3aa: CASSSDHGQGVGKRELFF
d_gene: TRBD1; abundance: NA; j_gene: TRBJ2-7; v_gene: TRBV7-2; CDR3nt: TGTGCCAGCGCGAGGGACAGGCTAGACGAGCAGTACTTC; CDR3aa: CASARDRLDEQYF
d_gene: TRBD1; abundance: NA; j_gene: TRBJ1-2; v_gene: TRBV30; CDR3nt: TGTGCCTGGAAATTACAGGGGGCAGTTCATGGCTACACCTTC; CDR3aa: CAWKLQGAVHGYTF
d_gene: NA; abundance: few; j_gene: TRBJ1-6; v_gene: TRBV7-9; CDR3nt: TGTGCCAGCAGGACCGACAGGAGCTCCTATAATTCACCCCTCCACTTT; CDR3aa: CASRTDRSSYNSPLHF
d_gene: NA; abundance: NA; j_gene: TRBJ2-1; v_gene: TRBV5-1; CDR3nt: TGCGCCAGCAGCTTGGAACCGGGGGCAGGAAATGAGCAGTTCTTC; CDR3aa: CASSLEPGAGNEQFF